Below are 16 T cell receptor beta chains sequenced from a single sample in a study of T cells in Graves' hyperthyroidism and ophthalmopathy. RNA transcripts were the template for amplifying TCR beta CDR3 regions. With the HTBI primer set, the TCR CDR3 went through a first round of RT-PCR. Each CDR3 protein gets one entry after TCRdb re-called the multiplex PCR reads with MiXCR. Of some 620,000 distinct CDR3 sequences in the sample, around 15% were seen once. Sequencing input: blood. The receptor set was obtained from a woman in her twenties or thirties with Graves' hyperthyroidism.

This clonotype appeared a few times. CDR3 bases: TGTGCCACCACGAAGACAGGGAGCGGAAACACCATATATTTT. Translating it yields CATTKTGSGNTIYF. The J gene is TRBJ1-3, the V gene TRBV6-1; 7 positions agree with TRBD1. V lost 10 bases and J lost 4; bases outside the gene matches: 10. CDR1 is MNHNS, CDR2 SASEGT, per germline. The CDR3 has 14 amino acids.

This chain connects TRBV5-1 to TRBJ1-3; 7 bases line up with TRBD1. The CDR3 length is 14 residues. The germline V gene encodes CDR1 SGHRS and CDR2 YFSETQ. V lost 7 bases to trimming and J lost 3 bases; unmatched junction nucleotides: 7. CDR3 nucleotides: TGCGCCAGCTCAGGGGGGCTCGTTGGAAACACCATATATTTT. Residues: CASSGGLVGNTIYF.

There are many counts of this clonotype. The chain employs TRBV20-1 and TRBJ2-1; TRBD1 agrees at 8 bases. Trimming cost V 3 bases and J 4 bases; bases outside gene matches: 5. CDR3 size: 14 residues. Germline CDR1 reads DFQATT; CDR2 reads SNEGSKA (reference sequence). The CDR3 DNA follows: TGCAGTGCTAGTACAGGGGGTATATACAATGAGCAGTTCTTC. Its translation: CSASTGGIYNEQFF.

This clonotype was recorded many times. V usage is TRBV28 and J usage is TRBJ2-3; D tentatively reads TRBD1 or TRBD2 (5 bases each). In germline, CDR1 is MDHEN, CDR2 SYDVKM. The CDR3 consists of 16 residues. Trimming stripped 2 bases from V and 1 base from J, with 13 bases between. CDR3 bases: TGTGCCAGCAGTTTAGATGCAGGGACGGGCACAGATACGCAGTATTTT. Encoded protein: CASSLDAGTGTDTQYF.

This clonotype showed up many times. The chain recombines TRBV28 with TRBJ1-1, with a tentative D call TRBD1 (5 bases). Trimming removed 8 bases at V and 0 bases at J, with 13 bases between. The germline V gene has CDR1 MDHEN and CDR2 SYDVKM. The CDR3 sequence is 14 residues long. This CDR3 reads CASQAGGMNTEAFF. The CDR3 DNA is TGTGCCAGCCAGGCGGGGGGGATGAACACTGAAGCTTTCTTT.

J is TRBJ2-2 and V is TRBV20-1, with D perhaps being TRBD1 or TRBD2 (5 bases each). V was trimmed by 7 bases and J by 6 bases, leaving 15 bases between them. Looked up from germline, CDR1 is DFQATT and CDR2 is SNEGSKA (reference sequence). The CDR3 has 13 amino acids. DNA of the CDR3: TGCAGTGTAAGGGACCGGGAACCCGGGGAGCTGTTTTTT. Residues: CSVRDREPGELFF.

At least ten counts were recorded for this clonotype. The rearrangement uses TRBV20-1 and TRBJ1-2, with D perhaps TRBD1 (5 bases). CDR1 and CDR2 (germline): DFQATT, SNEGSKA (reference sequence). This CDR3 spans 14 amino acids. Trimming left V 4 bases short and J 0 bases short, with 12 bases between. The CDR3 protein is CSATPQGANYGYTF. Here the CDR3 DNA reads TGCAGTGCTACCCCCCAGGGAGCTAACTATGGCTACACCTTC.

This clonotype was seen a handful of times. The rearrangement joins TRBV9 to TRBJ1-5; 8 bases are shared with TRBD1. This CDR3 comprises 15 residues. Germline CDR1 is SGDLS and CDR2 is YYNGEE. V shed 5 bases, J shed 4 bases, and the junction held 8 bases outside the gene matches. CDR3 amino acids: CASSRSGTGNQPQHF. CDR3 in DNA: TGTGCCAGCAGTCGCTCCGGGACAGGTAATCAGCCCCAGCATTTT.

V usage is TRBV5-1 and J usage is TRBJ2-3; 7 positions agree with TRBD1. The CDR3 runs 15 residues. Germline loops: CDR1 SGHRS, CDR2 YFSETQ. The trim removed 0 bases at V and 4 bases at J, leaving 5 bases unmatched. CDR3 coding DNA: TGCGCCAGCAGCTTGGCGGGACAGAGAGCAGATACGCAGTATTTT. Residues: CASSLAGQRADTQYF.

A few counts support this clonotype. This chain connects TRBV20-1 to TRBJ2-3, with D possibly matching TRBD2 (5 bases). The CDR3 loop spans 13 amino acids. Per the germline V gene, CDR1 is DFQATT and CDR2 is SNEGSKA (reference sequence). CDR3 loop: CTPEGSAPATQYF. CDR3 DNA sequence: TGCACCCCCGAGGGATCTGCCCCCGCTACGCAGTATTTT.

This clonotype has ten or more counts. J is TRBJ2-3 and V is TRBV20-1; no firm D call. This CDR3 is built from 15 residues. V lost 0 bases to trimming and J lost 4 bases, with 14 bases between them. Germline CDR1 DFQATT, CDR2 SNEGSKA (reference sequence). CDR3 protein: CSARDLGGIPDTQYF. CDR3 bases: TGCAGTGCTAGAGATCTTGGTGGGATCCCAGATACGCAGTATTTT.

This clonotype appeared many times. CDR3 bases: TGTGCCAGCAGCCCGAACCCCACGGATGAGCAGTTCTTC. Its translation is CASSPNPTDEQFF. This chain joins TRBV6-1 and TRBJ2-1; no reliable D call. This CDR3 comprises 13 residues. With 6 bases removed from V and 8 bases from J, the gap between germline ends came to 14 bases. Germline CDR1 reads MNHNS; CDR2 reads SASEGT.

There are many counts of this clonotype. V usage is TRBV20-1 and J usage is TRBJ2-3; D possibly corresponds to TRBD2 (5 bases). The germline CDR1 and CDR2 sequences are DFQATT and SNEGSKA (reference sequence). The CDR3 has 11 amino acids. CDR3 in amino acids: CSGVVADTQYF. CDR3 DNA sequence: TGCAGCGGGGTAGTGGCGGATACGCAGTATTTT.

The V and J genes are TRBV5-1 and TRBJ2-7; 7 nucleotides line up with TRBD1. Per the germline V gene, CDR1 is SGHRS and CDR2 is YFSETQ. The trim removed 2 bases at V and 8 bases at J, leaving 7 bases unmatched. The CDR3 extends over 13 amino acids. CDR3 nucleotides: TGCGCCAGCAGCTTCACAGGGGATTCGAAGCAGTACTTC. Translated: CASSFTGDSKQYF.

The chain couples TRBV6-1 to TRBJ1-6, with a tentative D call TRBD1 (5 bases). The germline V and J ends were trimmed by 9 bases and 6 bases, with 12 bases remaining between them. CDR1 and CDR2 (germline): MNHNS, SASEGT. CDR3 size: 13 residues. CDR3 DNA: TGTGCCAGTAGCAGGGCAGTTAATTCACCCCTCCACTTT. Protein sequence: CASSRAVNSPLHF.

This chain links TRBV6-2 or TRBV6-3 with TRBJ2-1; 8 bases match TRBD2. This CDR3 region has 12 residues. Trimming removed 6 bases from V and 7 bases from J; junction bases left unmatched: 2. Germline V gives CDR1 MNHEY, CDR2 SVGEGT. CDR3 bases: TGTGCCAGCAGCCGCGGGAGGAATGAGCAGTTCTTC. Translating it yields CASSRGRNEQFF.